Below, 11 T cell receptor beta chains from the same sample are listed, as sequenced in a study of blood T cells in healthy people across ages. A second PCR, run for roughly 7 to 12 cycles, used a sample-barcoded 5' primer plus a J-beta primer mix. One entry per CDR3 protein, called by TCRdb with MiXCR from the 5' RACE reads. The sample yields 1.5 million or so distinct CDR3 sequences, about 45% seen once. The sequenced sample was blood. These TCRs come from a woman aged 18-29 years in good health.

The chain joins TRBV4-1 to TRBJ2-1; TRBD2 aligns across 7 bases. Germline V gene data show CDR1 as MGHRA and CDR2 as YSYEKL. The V segment lost 4 bases and the J segment 8 bases; nucleotides outside the gene matches: 5. The CDR3 has 13 amino acids. The CDR3 reads CASSLTSDHEQFF. The CDR3 region has the DNA TGCGCCAGCAGCCTTACTAGCGACCATGAGCAGTTCTTC.

The CDR3 protein is CASSLYRFGTEAFF. DNA of the CDR3: TGCGCCAGCAGCCTTTACAGGTTCGGCACTGAAGCTTTCTTT. The rearrangement uses TRBV4-3 and TRBJ1-1; D is perhaps TRBD1 (5 bases). Germline CDR1 LGHNA, CDR2 YSLEER. The CDR3 is made up of 14 amino acids. V gave up 4 bases and J gave up 4 bases, with 13 bases separating them.

J is TRBJ2-7 and V is TRBV15; 9 bases are a match to TRBD2. This CDR3 is built from 15 residues. Per the germline V gene, CDR1 is LNHNV and CDR2 is YYDKDF (reference sequence). Trimming took 5 bases from V and 3 from J; bases not matched to a gene: 8. The CDR3 region is CATSPGLARGYEQYF. The CDR3 DNA reads TGTGCCACCAGCCCTGGACTAGCGCGTGGCTACGAGCAGTACTTC.

The chain recombines TRBV7-2 with TRBJ1-4, with D unresolved. This CDR3 has 15 residues. The V gene's germline CDR1 is SGHTA and CDR2 FQGNSA. The V end was cut by 5 bases, the J end by 3 bases, with 13 bases between. The CDR3 loop reads CASSPNRGSNEKLFF. CDR3 in DNA: TGTGCCAGCAGCCCCAATCGGGGATCTAATGAAAAACTGTTTTTT.

Written as DNA, the CDR3 is TGTGCCAGCAGTTACCCCACGGGGAGAACTGAAGCTTTCTTT. Amino acid sequence: CASSYPTGRTEAFF. V usage is TRBV6-2 or TRBV6-3 and J usage is TRBJ1-1; D remains ambiguous. In germline, CDR1 is MNHEY, CDR2 SVGEGT. The CDR3 is made up of 14 amino acids. The V end lost 2 bases, the J end lost 5 bases, and 12 bases lay between the germline ends.

The chain joins TRBV28 to TRBJ2-1; no clear D. In germline, CDR1 is MDHEN, CDR2 SYDVKM. V was shortened by 3 bases and J by 8 bases, with 14 bases between the two germline ends. This CDR3 has 14 residues. The CDR3 reads CASSLRIGPDEQFF. The CDR3 DNA is TGTGCCAGCAGTTTGAGGATCGGACCCGATGAGCAGTTCTTC.

The rearrangement links TRBV11-2 to TRBJ2-1, with D unresolved. The CDR3 loop spans 17 amino acids. Germline V gene data show CDR1 as SGHAT and CDR2 as FQNNGV. With 0 bases removed from V and 0 bases from J, the gap between germline ends came to 12 bases. The CDR3 reads CASSLDPTESSYNEQFF. The CDR3 nucleotides read TGTGCCAGCAGCTTAGATCCTACCGAGAGCTCCTACAATGAGCAGTTCTTC.

The rearrangement uses TRBV12-3 or TRBV12-4 and TRBJ1-2; D remains ambiguous. CDR3 length: 16 residues. V lost 2 bases and J lost 0, with 13 bases in between. The CDR3 protein is CASSLLFGRANYGYTF. The CDR3 nucleotides are TGTGCCAGCAGTTTACTATTTGGCAGAGCTAACTATGGCTACACCTTC.

This clonotype came up a few times. This chain uses TRBV7-9 with TRBJ2-5, with D perhaps TRBD1 or TRBD2 (5 bases each). The CDR3 totals 16 residues. Trimming left V 7 bases short and J 1 base short, with 19 bases between. In germline, CDR1 is SEHNR, CDR2 FQNEAQ (reference sequence). The DNA of the CDR3 is TGTGCCAGCACCTCTTCTGGGACGACCCTCCAAGAGACCCAGTACTTC. It encodes CASTSSGTTLQETQYF.

V is TRBV12-3 or TRBV12-4 and J is TRBJ2-7, with D tentatively TRBD1 (5 bases). This CDR3 contains 12 residues. V lost 6 bases and J lost 7, with 13 bases in between. This CDR3 is CASSPRGFEQYF. The CDR3 nucleotides are TGTGCCAGCAGCCCAAGGGGTTTTGAGCAGTACTTC.

The chain couples TRBV20-1 to TRBJ2-1, with D possibly TRBD2 on 6 matching bases. Germline CDR1 DFQATT, CDR2 SNEGSKA (reference sequence). This CDR3 has 15 amino acids. Trimming took 1 base from V and 5 from J, leaving 15 bases between them. The CDR3 DNA reads TGCAGTGCTAGAGGGAGGGAACGGGGAAACAATGAGCAGTTCTTC. Its protein product is CSARGRERGNNEQFF.